This section outlines one T cell receptor beta chain sequence together with its context. This sample was taken from a study of Ad26.COV2.S vaccination and SARS-CoV-2 variants. Clones were read by immunoSEQ multiplex PCR, and TCRdb kept only the in-frame ones, dropping some. This sample yields a few hundred thousand clones, of which about 90% are seen a single time; around 4.5% belongs to the top ten. V lost 3 bases and J 1 base, leaving 13 bases between the germline ends. The V gene's germline CDR1 is MNHEY and CDR2 SMNVEV (reference sequence). CDR3 length equals 15 residues. Treatment indicated: some 19 received Ad26.COV2.S at low or high dose, single or two shots; several received placebo; per-sample allocation not given. On day 63 after the first injection, vaccine and placebo recipients gave samples.

The chain joins TRBV27 to TRBJ2-7; maybe TRBD2 (6 bases). The sample in question was peripheral blood, obtained in a trial of Ad26.COV2.S vaccine versus placebo. This sequence originates from a person between 18 and 59 years old who received the Ad26.COV2.S COVID-19 vaccine or a placebo. Here the CDR3 DNA reads TGTGCCAGCAGTTTTCTCGCGGGGCGGTCCTACGAGCAGTACTTC. Translating gives CASSFLAGRSYEQYF.